This TCR beta chain is drawn from a study of blood T cell repertoires in COVID-19. On the study more broadly: The study drew acute and convalescent COVID-19 samples from the United States, Italy and Spain. The analysed material was cDNA or gDNA that came from T cells, B-cell-depleted T cells, or PBMCs.

Participants' reported clinical history set cohort assignment. After removal of 0 bases from V and 4 bases from J, the junction contained 6 bases not matched to a gene. CDR3 length: 16 amino acids. Per the germline V gene, CDR1 is LGHNA and CDR2 is YSLEER. Per the original methods: Reference gene primers were amplified, and this amplification served to estimate nucleated cell counts. This table comes from immunoSEQ multiplex PCR, and its TCRdb copy is limited to in-frame clones, with some not included. D and trimming were read from the DNA, whereas the V and J calls and clone size are those reported in that table. The table has about 210,000 clones, roughly 91% seen once.

The sample taken for sequencing was PBMCs or T cells enriched from blood (not recorded which). The clonotype originates from a man aged 25 to 40 in a cohort exposed to, infected with or recovered from COVID-19 (not recorded which). The rearrangement links TRBV4-3 to TRBJ1-3; 7 nucleotides align to TRBD1. CDR3 nucleotides: TGCGCCAGCAGCCAAGATTACAGGGGAAGGGGAAACACCATATATTTT. This gives the protein CASSQDYRGRGNTIYF.